These 26 T cell receptor beta chains were all obtained from the same sample, sequenced in a study of blood T cells in healthy people across ages. Then a second PCR, running roughly 7 to 11 cycles, was carried out with a sample-barcoded 5' primer and a J-beta primer mix. In TCRdb, the 5' RACE reads were re-called with MiXCR into one record per CDR3 protein. The sample holds 1,500,000 or so distinct CDR3 sequences; around 40% are singletons and the top ten take about 4.1%. The sample taken for sequencing was blood. The receptors here all came from a woman between 18 and 29 years old in good health.

The chain links TRBV24-1 to TRBJ2-2; maybe TRBD2 (6 bases). V was clipped by 7 bases and J by 1 base, with 12 bases between them. CDR1 and CDR2 from the germline V gene are KGHDR and SFDVKD. This CDR3 is 15 amino acids long. CDR3 nucleotides: TGTGCCACCAGAAATAGCGGTGGGAACACCGGGGAGCTGTTTTTT. Residues: CATRNSGGNTGELFF.

The table lists this clonotype with a few counts. The J gene is TRBJ2-2, the V gene TRBV28; D not resolved. The CDR3 loop spans 15 amino acids. With 3 bases removed from V and 2 bases from J, the gap between germline ends came to 10 bases. The germline CDR1 and CDR2 sequences are MDHEN and SYDVKM. The CDR3 spells CASSFPRINTGELFF. CDR3 bases: TGTGCCAGCAGTTTTCCGCGGATAAACACCGGGGAGCTGTTTTTT.

The chain carries TRBV20-1 and TRBJ2-1; 7 nucleotides agree with TRBD2. CDR3 length equals 15 residues. Germline lookup yields CDR1 DFQATT and CDR2 SNEGSKA (reference sequence). J gave up 0 bases and V 3 bases, and 5 bases lay outside the gene matches. The CDR3 DNA reads as TGCAGTGCTAGGAACCGCGGGAGCTCCTACAATGAGCAGTTCTTC. Translated, it gives CSARNRGSSYNEQFF.

The chain couples TRBV18 to TRBJ1-3; D perhaps matches TRBD1 (6 bases). CDR1 is KGHSH, CDR2 LQKENI, per germline. The CDR3 consists of 16 residues. Deletions cut 1 base from V and 4 bases from J, with 14 bases between. CDR3 amino acids: CASSPRGHREGNTIYF. The CDR3 coding sequence is TGTGCCAGCTCACCACGGGGACATCGGGAAGGAAACACCATATATTTT.

This clonotype was seen many times. The rearrangement uses TRBV6-5 and TRBJ1-6; D ambiguous. Germline CDR1 and CDR2: MNHEY and SVGAGI. Trimming removed 3 bases at V and 0 bases at J, with 9 bases between. The CDR3 spans 16 residues. CDR3 sequence: CASSYRQSSYNSPLHF. CDR3 DNA sequence: TGTGCCAGCAGTTATCGCCAGAGCTCCTATAATTCACCCCTCCACTTT.

Ten or more counts support this clonotype. The gene calls are TRBV29-1 and TRBJ2-5; TRBD1 aligns across 11 bases. The DNA end is more similar to TRBJ2-7, so the J call may be wrong. Germline values: CDR1 SQVTM, CDR2 ANQGSEA. This CDR3 spans 12 amino acids. For the CDR3, the DNA is TGCAGCGCCGGGACAGGGGGTTACGAGCAGTACTTC. It encodes CSAGTGGYEQYF.

V usage is TRBV7-2 and J usage is TRBJ1-5, with 11 positions matching TRBD1. V lost 5 bases to trimming and J lost 5 bases; unmatched junction nucleotides: 2. CDR1 SGHTA and CDR2 FQGNSA come from the germline V gene. This CDR3 has 14 residues. CDR3 coding DNA: TGTGCCAGCAGCGCGGACAGGGGGCATCAGCCCCAGCATTTT. This encodes CASSADRGHQPQHF.

There are a few counts of this clonotype. The chain employs TRBV15 and TRBJ1-6; TRBD1 might be the D (5 bases). V was shortened by 3 bases and J by 2 bases, with 11 bases between the two germline ends. The CDR3 has 16 amino acids. Looked up from germline, CDR1 is LNHNV and CDR2 is YYDKDF (reference sequence). CDR3 sequence: CATSSKAGTYNSPLHF. The CDR3 bases are TGTGCCACCAGCAGTAAGGCAGGGACCTATAATTCACCCCTCCACTTT.

The CDR3 coding sequence is TGTGCCAGCAATTCCGATGGCCTCCTCTACGAGCAGTACTTC. Protein: CASNSDGLLYEQYF. The chain employs TRBV28 and TRBJ2-7; D call uncertain. The CDR3 length is 14 residues. Trimming pared 7 bases from V and 3 bases from J, leaving 16 bases between. Germline V CDR1 and CDR2: MDHEN, SYDVKM.

The V call is TRBV6-5, the J call TRBJ2-7, with 7 bases matching TRBD1. This CDR3 spans 15 amino acids. V shed 0 bases and J 4 bases; nucleotides not matched to a gene: 6. In germline, CDR1 is MNHEY, CDR2 SVGAGI. The CDR3 region has the DNA TGTGCCAGCAGTTACTCGCCGACAGGGACATACGAGCAGTACTTC. Translated: CASSYSPTGTYEQYF.

The chain couples TRBV10-3 to TRBJ2-5; D is unresolved. The ends were cut back, 2 bases at V and 3 bases at J, with 10 bases in the middle. Germline lookup yields CDR1 ENHRY and CDR2 SYGVKD. The CDR3 covers 14 residues. The DNA for the CDR3 is TGTGCCATCAGTGAGAATACAGCCAAAGAGACCCAGTACTTC. Protein product: CAISENTAKETQYF.

The chain is built from TRBV12-3 or TRBV12-4 and TRBJ2-5; D gene ambiguous. Trimming left V 6 bases short and J 11 bases short, with 22 bases between. The CDR3 has 14 amino acids. This chain's CDR3 is CASSGPYPRNEQYF. The CDR3 nucleotides read TGTGCCAGCAGCGGACCCTACCCCCGCAATGAGCAGTACTTC.

The chain uses TRBV4-1 and TRBJ2-5; D may be TRBD1 or TRBD2 (6 bases each). The J call may be incorrect, as the DNA end agrees better with TRBJ2-7. The CDR3 consists of 14 residues. Germline CDR1 is MGHRA and CDR2 is YSYEKL. The DNA for the CDR3 is TGCGCCAGCAGCCAGGTTAGGGGGGCCTACGAGCAGTACTTC. Protein product: CASSQVRGAYEQYF.

The chain links TRBV6-2 or TRBV6-3 to TRBJ1-1; possible D gene TRBD1, 5 bases. Trimming cost V 7 bases and J 0 bases, with 15 bases left between them. This CDR3 is built from 15 residues. Germline values: CDR1 MNHEY, CDR2 SVGEGT. DNA for the CDR3: TGTGCCAGCATCAGGGCTTTAGGAATGAACACTGAAGCTTTCTTT. Translating it yields CASIRALGMNTEAFF.

In its sample, this clonotype was seen a few times. This chain joins TRBV6-5 and TRBJ2-7; 9 bases agree with TRBD2. The CDR3 is 13 residues long. Germline assignment: CDR1 MNHEY and CDR2 SVGAGI. J lost 7 bases, V lost 6 bases, and 7 bases had no gene match. Here the CDR3 reads CASSRLADNEQYF. The DNA of the CDR3 is TGTGCCAGCAGCAGACTAGCGGACAATGAGCAGTACTTC.

This clonotype was detected once. J is TRBJ1-1 and V is TRBV25-1; D not resolved. V was cut by 8 bases and J by 5 bases, with 15 bases left in between. CDR1 and CDR2 from the germline V gene are MGHDK and SYGVNS. The length of the CDR3 is 13 residues. The CDR3 DNA reads as TGTGCCAGCTCGGGGAGAGAGAGAACTGAAGCTTTCTTT. The encoded protein is CASSGRERTEAFF.

The chain joins TRBV24-1 to TRBJ2-5, with TRBD1 matching 11 bases. The better agreement between TRBJ2-4 and the DNA end casts doubt on the J call. The germline V gene has CDR1 KGHDR and CDR2 SFDVKD. This CDR3 region has 17 residues. CDR3 sequence: CATSPSGQGETKNIQYF. The CDR3 DNA is TGTGCCACCTCTCCGTCGGGACAGGGGGAGACCAAAAACATTCAGTACTTC.

This clonotype was seen a few times. The chain combines TRBV4-3 with TRBJ1-1, with D perhaps TRBD1 (5 bases). The ends were cut back, 3 bases at V and 5 bases at J, with 13 bases in the middle. Germline CDR1 reads LGHNA; CDR2 reads YSLEER. The CDR3 length is 14 residues. CDR3 loop: CASSQPAGRTEAFF. The CDR3, as DNA: TGCGCCAGCAGCCAGCCCGCAGGGAGAACTGAAGCTTTCTTT.

The V gene is TRBV7-9, the J gene TRBJ2-7, with unresolved D. The CDR3 spans 15 residues. Per germline, CDR1 SEHNR and CDR2 FQNEAQ (reference sequence). V dropped 6 bases and J dropped 2 bases, with 17 bases sitting between them. The CDR3 DNA follows: TGTGCCAGCAGTCCGAATTCGGACCGAACCTACGAGCAGTACTTC. Its protein product is CASSPNSDRTYEQYF.

This clonotype showed up just a few times. The genes are TRBV7-9 and TRBJ2-5; D is unclear. The J call may be wrong; the DNA end is better matched by TRBJ2-7. Germline V gene data show CDR1 as SEHNR and CDR2 as FQNEAQ (reference sequence). The CDR3 sequence is 15 residues long. The CDR3 loop is CASRANIWALSEQYF. The CDR3 DNA is TGTGCCAGCAGAGCCAACATTTGGGCTTTATCCGAGCAGTACTTC.

This clonotype appeared a single time. The chain uses TRBV20-1 and TRBJ2-2; TRBD1 matches 7 bases. The germline V gene encodes CDR1 DFQATT and CDR2 SNEGSKA (reference sequence). CDR3 length: 15 residues. V dropped 4 bases and J dropped 0; count of bases not matched to a gene: 5. CDR3 in amino acids: CSAKEQGANTGELFF. In DNA form, the CDR3 reads TGCAGTGCTAAGGAGCAGGGGGCGAACACCGGGGAGCTGTTTTTT.

Points on this clonotype: At one of its ends the junction is not consistent with the germline gene, which may arise from a read error. CDR3 DNA sequence: TGTGCCAGCAGCCATGACGGCTCCTACAATAAGCAGTTCTTC. Translation gives CASSHDGSYNKQFF. The chain couples TRBV3-1 to TRBJ2-1; D remains unclear. Germline V gives CDR1 LGHDT, CDR2 YNNKEL (reference sequence). This CDR3 region has 14 residues.

The chain is built from TRBV5-6 and TRBJ2-3, with 8 bases identical to TRBD2. CDR1 and CDR2 from the germline V gene are SGHDT and YYEEEE. The length of the CDR3 is 16 residues. Trimming removed 4 bases from V and 7 bases from J; junction bases left unmatched: 14. The CDR3 is CASSRSFVSGMYTQYF. The CDR3 nucleotides read TGTGCCAGCAGCAGGTCTTTTGTTAGCGGGATGTATACGCAGTATTTT.

The gene calls are TRBV21-1 and TRBJ1-3. TRBV21-1 is given as a pseudogene. The CDR3 length is 16 residues. The CDR3 DNA sequence: TGTGCCAGCAGCAAAGAGACGAAGAGGAAGGGAAACACCATATATTTT. Its translation is CASSKETKRKGNTIYF.

This sequence joins TRBV6-2 or TRBV6-3 and TRBJ2-5, with D tentatively TRBD2 (6 bases). This CDR3 comprises 12 residues. Deletions cut 1 base from V and 12 bases from J, with 12 bases between. Germline lookup yields CDR1 MNHEY and CDR2 SVGEGT. CDR3 sequence reads: CASSYLTGRKYF. The CDR3 coding sequence is TGTGCCAGCAGTTACTTGACGGGGAGGAAGTACTTC.

This clonotype has more than one count but fewer than ten. The chain uses TRBV7-2 and TRBJ1-4; maybe TRBD1 (5 bases). Trimming took 2 bases from V and 5 from J, leaving 12 bases between them. The CDR3 consists of 15 residues. CDR1 and CDR2 from the germline V gene are SGHTA and FQGNSA. The CDR3 spells CASSLRSGTNEKLFF. Here the CDR3 DNA reads TGTGCCAGCAGCTTAAGGTCCGGGACGAATGAAAAACTGTTTTTT.